Each of the 11 T cell receptor beta chains below was sequenced from the same sample in a study of T cell responses to AZD1222 COVID-19 vaccine. Sequencing used immunoSEQ multiplex PCR; TCRdb keeps in-frame clones, though not all of them. Among tens of thousands of clones listed, about nine tenths were seen once. This material consisted of peripheral blood, taken on day 0 of AZD1222 vaccination. Source of these receptors: an adult in good health.

CDR3 DNA: TGTGCCAGCAGCTCCACAGGGGCCGATGGCTACACCTTC. Its protein product is CASSSTGADGYTF. The chain links TRBV7-9 to TRBJ1-2; 7 bases match TRBD1. V was pared by 4 bases and J by 6 bases, with 5 bases of the junction left unmatched. Germline V gene lookup returns CDR1 SEHNR and CDR2 FQNEAQ (reference sequence). This CDR3 has 13 residues.

V is TRBV4-2 and J is TRBJ2-3; D possibly matches TRBD1 or TRBD2 (6 bases each). The CDR3 is 18 residues long. V was pared by 1 base and J by 4 bases, with 21 bases between. CDR1 is LGHNA and CDR2 is YNFKEQ in the germline V gene. As DNA, the CDR3 is TGTGCCAGCAGCCAAGGGCCCACGAAGGAGGGGGAGGCAGATACGCAGTATTTT. This encodes CASSQGPTKEGEADTQYF.

This rearrangement joins TRBV7-2 to TRBJ2-1; 13 positions match TRBD2. The CDR3 spans 17 residues. Germline CDR1 SGHTA, CDR2 FQGNSA. J gave up 9 bases and V 5 bases, and 13 bases lay outside the gene matches. CDR3 protein: CASSHRTSGGPSGEQFF. The CDR3 bases are TGTGCCAGCAGCCACCGGACTAGCGGGGGCCCCTCGGGTGAGCAGTTCTTC.

The CDR3 bases are TGTGCCAGCAGTTTAACGGTATATGGCTACACCTTC. Protein product: CASSLTVYGYTF. The rearrangement links TRBV12-3 or TRBV12-4 to TRBJ1-2; D gene unclear. The CDR3 sequence is 12 residues long. The V end was cut by 2 bases, the J end by 5 bases, with 6 bases between.

This chain uses TRBV5-1 with TRBJ2-2; no reliable D call. Trimming left V 3 bases short and J 6 bases short, with 15 bases between. The germline V gene encodes CDR1 SGHRS and CDR2 YFSETQ. The CDR3 sequence is 15 residues long. CDR3 in amino acids: CASSSSAVKSGELFF. CDR3 bases: TGCGCCAGCAGCTCCTCCGCGGTAAAATCCGGGGAGCTGTTTTTT.

This chain uses TRBV10-3 with TRBJ2-5; TRBD1 agrees at 9 bases. Germline lookup yields CDR1 ENHRY and CDR2 SYGVKD. V was pared by 1 base and J by 4 bases, with 7 bases of the junction left unmatched. This CDR3 is built from 16 residues. For the CDR3, the DNA is TGTGCCATCAGTGAGTGGGCCGACAGGGGGGGAGAGACCCAGTACTTC. As protein: CAISEWADRGGETQYF.

The chain couples TRBV24-1 to TRBJ1-1; D gene uncertain. Germline values: CDR1 KGHDR, CDR2 SFDVKD. This CDR3 spans 16 amino acids. V was pared by 1 base and J by 1 base, with 12 bases between. The CDR3 protein is CATSDFRAGRNTEAFF. CDR3 in DNA: TGTGCCACCAGTGATTTCCGGGCCGGTCGGAACACTGAAGCTTTCTTT.

CDR3 bases: TGTGCCAGCAGCCAAGATACCGTCGACAGCCCCTACGAGCAGTACTTC. Translated: CASSQDTVDSPYEQYF. The chain employs TRBV4-2 and TRBJ2-7; a possible D gene is TRBD1 (5 bases). V shed 0 bases and J shed 2 bases, with 14 bases lying between them. The CDR3 totals 16 residues. Germline CDR1 and CDR2: LGHNA and YNFKEQ.

CDR3 amino acids: CASSTGTGNTIYF. In nucleotides, the CDR3 is TGTGCCAGCAGCACAGGGACCGGAAACACCATATATTTT. V gene TRBV28 combines with J gene TRBJ1-3; TRBD1 might be the D (6 bases). The CDR3 loop spans 13 amino acids. Germline-derived CDR1 and CDR2 are MDHEN and SYDVKM. The germline V and J ends were trimmed by 6 bases and 4 bases, with 10 bases remaining between them.

The V gene is TRBV12-3 or TRBV12-4, the J gene TRBJ2-2, with D perhaps TRBD2 (6 bases). V was cut by 3 bases and J by 7 bases, with 6 bases left in between. The CDR3 covers 12 residues. CDR3 nucleotide sequence: TGTGCCAGCAGTTTGCGGGGCGGGGAGCTGTTTTTT. This sequence encodes CASSLRGGELFF.

The chain uses TRBV27 and TRBJ2-7, with D perhaps matching TRBD1 (8 bases). This CDR3 has 13 amino acids. Trimming took 8 bases from V and 7 from J, leaving 18 bases between them. Germline CDR1 reads MNHEY; CDR2 reads SMNVEV (reference sequence). Here the CDR3 reads CASRSNRGGEQYF. CDR3 nucleotide sequence: TGTGCCAGCCGAAGCAACAGGGGGGGTGAGCAGTACTTC.